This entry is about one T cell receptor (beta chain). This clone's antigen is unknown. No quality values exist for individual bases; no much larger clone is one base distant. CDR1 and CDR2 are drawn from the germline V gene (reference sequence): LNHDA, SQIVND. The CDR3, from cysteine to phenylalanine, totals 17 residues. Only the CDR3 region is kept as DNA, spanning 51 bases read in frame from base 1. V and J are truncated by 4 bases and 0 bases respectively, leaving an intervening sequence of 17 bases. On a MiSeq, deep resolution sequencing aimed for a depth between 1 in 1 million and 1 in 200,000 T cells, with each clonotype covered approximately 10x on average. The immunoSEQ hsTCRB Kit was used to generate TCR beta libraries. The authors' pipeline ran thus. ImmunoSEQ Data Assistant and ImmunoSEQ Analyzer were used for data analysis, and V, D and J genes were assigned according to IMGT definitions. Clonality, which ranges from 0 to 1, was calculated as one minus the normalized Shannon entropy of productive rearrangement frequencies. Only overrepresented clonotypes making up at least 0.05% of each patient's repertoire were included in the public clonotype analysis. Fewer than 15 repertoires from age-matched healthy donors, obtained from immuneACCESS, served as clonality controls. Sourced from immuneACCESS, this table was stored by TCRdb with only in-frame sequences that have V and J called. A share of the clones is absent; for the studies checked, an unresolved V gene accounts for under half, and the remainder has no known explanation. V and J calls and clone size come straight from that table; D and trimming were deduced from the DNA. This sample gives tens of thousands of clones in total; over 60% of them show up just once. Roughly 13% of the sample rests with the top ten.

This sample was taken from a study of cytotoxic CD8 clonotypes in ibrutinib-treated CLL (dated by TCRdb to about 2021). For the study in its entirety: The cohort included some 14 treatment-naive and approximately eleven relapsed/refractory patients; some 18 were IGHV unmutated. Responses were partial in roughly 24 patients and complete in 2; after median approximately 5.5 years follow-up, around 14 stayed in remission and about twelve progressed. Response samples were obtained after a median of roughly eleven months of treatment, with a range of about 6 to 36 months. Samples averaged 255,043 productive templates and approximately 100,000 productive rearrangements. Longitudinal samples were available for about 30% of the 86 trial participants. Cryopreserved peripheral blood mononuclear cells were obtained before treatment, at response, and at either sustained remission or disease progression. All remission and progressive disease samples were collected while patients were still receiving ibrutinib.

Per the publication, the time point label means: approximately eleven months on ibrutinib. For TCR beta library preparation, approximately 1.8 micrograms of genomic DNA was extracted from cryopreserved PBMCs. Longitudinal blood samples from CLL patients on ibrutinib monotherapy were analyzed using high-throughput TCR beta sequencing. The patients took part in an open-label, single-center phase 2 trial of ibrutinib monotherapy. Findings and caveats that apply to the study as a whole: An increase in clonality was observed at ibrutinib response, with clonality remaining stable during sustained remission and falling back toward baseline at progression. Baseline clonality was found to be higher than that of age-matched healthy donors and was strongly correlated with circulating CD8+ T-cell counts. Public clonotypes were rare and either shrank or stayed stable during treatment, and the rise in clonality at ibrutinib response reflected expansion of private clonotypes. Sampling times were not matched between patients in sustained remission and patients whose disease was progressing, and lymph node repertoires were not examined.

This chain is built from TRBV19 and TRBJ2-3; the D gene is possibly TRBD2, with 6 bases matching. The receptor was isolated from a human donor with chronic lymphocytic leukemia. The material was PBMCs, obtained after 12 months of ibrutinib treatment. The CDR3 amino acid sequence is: CASSTSLAGLSTDTQYF. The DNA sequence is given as TGTGCCAGTAGTACCTCGTTGGCGGGGCTTAGCACAGATACGCAGTATTTT. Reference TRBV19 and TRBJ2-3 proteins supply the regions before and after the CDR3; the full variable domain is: DGGITQSPKYLFRKEGQNVTLSCEQNLNHDAMYWYRQDPGQGLRLIYYSQIVNDFQKGDIAEGYSVSREKKESFPLTVTSAQKNPTAFYLCASSTSLAGLSTDTQYFGPGTRLTVL.